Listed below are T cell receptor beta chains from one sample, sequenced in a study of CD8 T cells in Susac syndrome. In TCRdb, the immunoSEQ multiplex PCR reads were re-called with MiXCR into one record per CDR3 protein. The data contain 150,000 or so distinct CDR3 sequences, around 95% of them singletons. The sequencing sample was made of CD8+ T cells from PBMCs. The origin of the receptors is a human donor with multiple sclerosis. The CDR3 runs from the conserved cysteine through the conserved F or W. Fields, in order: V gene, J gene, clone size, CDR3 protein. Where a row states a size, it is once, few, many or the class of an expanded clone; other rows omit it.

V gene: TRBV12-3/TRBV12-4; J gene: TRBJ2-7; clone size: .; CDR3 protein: CASSRPGTGVEQYF
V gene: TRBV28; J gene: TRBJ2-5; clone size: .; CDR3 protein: CASGYREETQYF
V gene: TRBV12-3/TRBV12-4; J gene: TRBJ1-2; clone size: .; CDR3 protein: CASGARQGNNYGYTF
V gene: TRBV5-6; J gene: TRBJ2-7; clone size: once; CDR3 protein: CASSPVGAAWYEQYF
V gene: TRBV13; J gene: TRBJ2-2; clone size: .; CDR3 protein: CASSSRTGTNTGELFF
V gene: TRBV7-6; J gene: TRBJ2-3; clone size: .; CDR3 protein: CASSSTPVSTDTQYF
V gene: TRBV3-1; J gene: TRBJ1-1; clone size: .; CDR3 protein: CASSQDNGMNTEAFF
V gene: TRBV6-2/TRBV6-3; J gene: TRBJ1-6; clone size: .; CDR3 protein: CASTPLERDRQNSPLHF
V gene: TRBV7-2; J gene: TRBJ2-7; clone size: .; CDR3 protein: CASSLGLASRGEQYF
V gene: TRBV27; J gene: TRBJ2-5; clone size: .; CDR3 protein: CASSHRRSGGEETQYF
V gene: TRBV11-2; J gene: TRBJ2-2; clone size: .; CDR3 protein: CASSSRVATNTGELFF
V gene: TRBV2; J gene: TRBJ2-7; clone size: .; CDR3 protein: CASRGTYYEQYF
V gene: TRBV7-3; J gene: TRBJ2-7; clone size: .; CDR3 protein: CASSRGQGNYEQYF
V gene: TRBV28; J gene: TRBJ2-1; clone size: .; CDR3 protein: CASSFRRGPHNEQFF
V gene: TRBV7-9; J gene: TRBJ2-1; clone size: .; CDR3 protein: CASTPRAGAYNEQFF
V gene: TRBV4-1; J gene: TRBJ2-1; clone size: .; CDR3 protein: CASSPGQGAAEQFF
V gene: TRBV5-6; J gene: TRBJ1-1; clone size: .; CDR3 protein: CASSLRAQPQNTEAFF
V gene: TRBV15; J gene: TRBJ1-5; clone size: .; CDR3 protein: CATSRDGGGNQPQHF
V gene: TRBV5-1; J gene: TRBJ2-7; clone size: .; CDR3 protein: CASSSASGGTYEQYF
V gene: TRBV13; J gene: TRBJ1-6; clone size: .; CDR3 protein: CASSTGQEGSIHF
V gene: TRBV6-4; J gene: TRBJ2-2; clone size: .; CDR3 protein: CASSDGDTGELFF
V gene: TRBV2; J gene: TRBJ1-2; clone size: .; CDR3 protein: CASSGQIGYTF
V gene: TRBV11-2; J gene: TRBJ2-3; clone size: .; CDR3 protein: CASSLVFRGLADTQYF